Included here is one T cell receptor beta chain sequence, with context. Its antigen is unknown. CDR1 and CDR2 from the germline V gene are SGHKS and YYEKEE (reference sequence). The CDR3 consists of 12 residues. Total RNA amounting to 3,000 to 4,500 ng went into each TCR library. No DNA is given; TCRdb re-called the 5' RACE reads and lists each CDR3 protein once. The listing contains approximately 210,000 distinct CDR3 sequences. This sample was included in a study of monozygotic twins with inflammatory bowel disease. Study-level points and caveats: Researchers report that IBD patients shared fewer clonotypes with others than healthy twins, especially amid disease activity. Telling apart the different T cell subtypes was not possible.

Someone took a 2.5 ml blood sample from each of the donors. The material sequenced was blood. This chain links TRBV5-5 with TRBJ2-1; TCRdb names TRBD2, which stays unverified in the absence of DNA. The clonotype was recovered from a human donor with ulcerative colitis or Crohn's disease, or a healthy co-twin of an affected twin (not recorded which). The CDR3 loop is CASSPRRNEQFF.